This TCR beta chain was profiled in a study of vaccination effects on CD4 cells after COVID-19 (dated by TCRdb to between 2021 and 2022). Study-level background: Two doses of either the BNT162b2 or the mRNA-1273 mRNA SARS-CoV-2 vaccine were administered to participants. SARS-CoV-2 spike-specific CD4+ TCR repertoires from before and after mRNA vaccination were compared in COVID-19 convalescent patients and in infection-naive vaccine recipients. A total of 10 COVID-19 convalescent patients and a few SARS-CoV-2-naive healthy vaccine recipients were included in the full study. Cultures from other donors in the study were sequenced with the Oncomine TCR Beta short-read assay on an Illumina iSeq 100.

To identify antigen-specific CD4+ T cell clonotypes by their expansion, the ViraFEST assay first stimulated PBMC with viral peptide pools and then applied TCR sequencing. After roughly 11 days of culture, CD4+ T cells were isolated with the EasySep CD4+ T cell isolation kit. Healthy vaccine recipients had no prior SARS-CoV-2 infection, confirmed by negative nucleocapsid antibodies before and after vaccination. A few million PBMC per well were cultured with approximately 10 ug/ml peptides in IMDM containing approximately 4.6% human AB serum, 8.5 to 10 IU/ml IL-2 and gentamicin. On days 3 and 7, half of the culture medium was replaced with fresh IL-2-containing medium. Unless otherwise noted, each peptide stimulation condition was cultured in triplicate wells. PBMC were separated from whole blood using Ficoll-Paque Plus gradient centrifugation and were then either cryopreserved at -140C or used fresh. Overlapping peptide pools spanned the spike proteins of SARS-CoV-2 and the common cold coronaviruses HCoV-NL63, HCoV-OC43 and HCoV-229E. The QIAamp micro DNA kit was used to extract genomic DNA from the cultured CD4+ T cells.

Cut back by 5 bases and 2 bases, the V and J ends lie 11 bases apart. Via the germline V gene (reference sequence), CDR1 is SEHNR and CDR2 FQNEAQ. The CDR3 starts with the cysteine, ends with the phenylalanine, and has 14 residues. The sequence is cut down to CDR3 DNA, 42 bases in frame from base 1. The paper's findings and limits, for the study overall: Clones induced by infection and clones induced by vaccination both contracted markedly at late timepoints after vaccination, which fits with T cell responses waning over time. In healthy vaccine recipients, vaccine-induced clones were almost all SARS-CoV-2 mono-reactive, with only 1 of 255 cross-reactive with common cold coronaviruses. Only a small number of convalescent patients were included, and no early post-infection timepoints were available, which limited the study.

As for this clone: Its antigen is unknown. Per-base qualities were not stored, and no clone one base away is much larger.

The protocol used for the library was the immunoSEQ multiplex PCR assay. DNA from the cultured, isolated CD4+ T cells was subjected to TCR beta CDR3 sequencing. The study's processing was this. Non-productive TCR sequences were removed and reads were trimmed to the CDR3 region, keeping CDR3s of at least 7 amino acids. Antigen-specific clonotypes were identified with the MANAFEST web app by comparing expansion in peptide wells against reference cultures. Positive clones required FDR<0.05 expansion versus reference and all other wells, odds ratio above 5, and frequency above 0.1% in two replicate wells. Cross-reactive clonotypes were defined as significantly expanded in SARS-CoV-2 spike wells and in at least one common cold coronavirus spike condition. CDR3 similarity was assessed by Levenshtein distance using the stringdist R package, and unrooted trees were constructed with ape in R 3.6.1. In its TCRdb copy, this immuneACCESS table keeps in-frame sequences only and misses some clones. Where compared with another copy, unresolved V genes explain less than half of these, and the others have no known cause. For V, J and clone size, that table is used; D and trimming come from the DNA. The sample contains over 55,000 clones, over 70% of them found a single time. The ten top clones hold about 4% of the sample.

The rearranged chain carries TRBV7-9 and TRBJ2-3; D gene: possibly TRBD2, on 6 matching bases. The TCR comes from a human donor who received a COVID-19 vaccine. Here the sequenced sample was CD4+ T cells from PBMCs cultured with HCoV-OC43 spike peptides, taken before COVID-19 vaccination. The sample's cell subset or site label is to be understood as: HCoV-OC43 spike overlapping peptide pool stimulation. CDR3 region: CASSQTRITDTQYF. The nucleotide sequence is TGTGCCAGCAGCCAGACTAGGATCACAGATACGCAGTATTTT.